The entry below gives a single T cell receptor beta chain sequence along with its context. Its antigen remains unidentified. The time point was: week 35, safety follow-up. The investigators gave 300 ug of mutant IDH1 20-mer peptide in each vaccine dose, together with topical imiquimod. Germline V gives CDR1 MNHEY, CDR2 SVGAGI. With V trimmed by 5 bases and J by 5 bases, 10 bases remained unmatched. This CDR3 is 15 amino acids long. This sample was taken from a study of a mutant IDH1 vaccine in newly diagnosed glioma. Libraries were prepared by immunoSEQ multiplex PCR; TCRdb keeps only in-frame clonotypes and omits some of them. Counted here are fewer than 35,000 clones, approximately 77% occurring once; the ten biggest clones make up 15%.

This material consisted of PBMCs, taken from a glioma patient whose treatment included an IDH1 peptide vaccine. The TCR originated in a man aged 25 to 40 with glioma. V and J are TRBV6-5 and TRBJ1-2, with 8 bases identical to TRBD1. DNA for the CDR3: TGTGCCAGCAGTCCCAGGACAGGGACCTTGTATGGCTACACCTTC. Translating it yields CASSPRTGTLYGYTF.